Many counts were recorded for the clone carrying this TCR beta chain. The antigen is unknown. Naive CD8 T cells underwent sorting with the CD8+CD4-CCR7+CD45RA+ definition. The sample comes from a study of molecular identifiers for immune sequencing clone quantification. Study details: In replicates, the authors split RNA from 20,000 or 100,000 naive CD8 cells five ways and sequenced four. Study-level results: Sizes of highly expanded clones could be underestimated through identical TCRs sharing a barcode. Reports indicate spiked Jurkat TCR RNA from one cell could be found among roughly 930,000 naive cells.

TCRdb independently ran MiXCR on the PCR reads; one entry per CDR3 protein. Here the sample spans 250,000 to 400,000 distinct CDR3 sequences, 20% to 25% being singletons. CDR3 length: 14 amino acids. Trimming took 4 bases from V and 2 from J, leaving 12 bases between them. Germline V CDR1 and CDR2: SEHNR, FQNEAQ (reference sequence). The clonotype originates from a human donor in good health. Some libraries in this study had Jurkat cell RNA spiked in. The chain employs TRBV7-9 and TRBJ2-7; D is possibly TRBD2 (5 bases). The material sequenced was naive CD8+ T cells from blood, with Jurkat cell RNA spiked in. Subset described: FACS-sorted CD8+CD4-CCR7+CD45RA+ naive T cells. CDR3 loop: CASSSKDWPYEQYF. As DNA, the CDR3 is TGTGCCAGCAGCTCAAAGGACTGGCCCTACGAGCAGTACTTC.